These 27 T cell receptor beta chains originate from one sample sequenced in a study of T cells after posttransplantation cyclophosphamide. This table comes from immunoSEQ multiplex PCR, and its TCRdb copy is limited to in-frame clones, with some not included. This repertoire lists approximately 25,000 clones without singletons; around 4.4% sits in the top ten. Sequenced: PBMCs. The receptor source for this set is a woman between 50 and 59 years old in good health, CMV-negative, and a related stem cell transplant donor.

The CDR3 is CASSLSPPTSGREGVGKFF. CDR3 in DNA: TGTGCCAGCAGTTTATCGCCCCCGACTAGCGGGAGGGAGGGGGTTGGGAAGTTCTTC. This sequence joins TRBV27 and TRBJ2-1; 14 nucleotides match TRBD2. CDR3 length equals 19 residues. Germline V lookup: CDR1 MNHEY, CDR2 SMNVEV (reference sequence). V lost 0 bases to trimming and J lost 14 bases; unmatched junction nucleotides: 18.

This clone has just a few counts. This sequence joins TRBV7-8 and TRBJ2-4; 7 bases are a match to TRBD1. The germline V gene has CDR1 SGHVS and CDR2 FQNEAQ. The J segment lost 3 bases and the V segment lost 6 bases, leaving 8 bases of the junction unmatched. This CDR3 contains 15 residues. The CDR3 region has the DNA TGTGCCAGCAGTTCACAGGGGATCGGCAAAAACATTCAGTACTTC. This encodes CASSSQGIGKNIQYF.

This clone was seen at least ten times. V usage is TRBV5-1 and J usage is TRBJ1-1; 7 bases agree with TRBD1. Trimming cost V 3 bases and J 1 base; bases outside gene matches: 3. This CDR3 contains 14 residues. The germline CDR1 and CDR2 sequences are SGHRS and YFSETQ. The CDR3 nucleotides read TGCGCCAGCAGCTGGGACAGCGCGAACACTGAAGCTTTCTTT. This gives the protein CASSWDSANTEAFF.

This clone was detected a few times. This chain connects TRBV5-4 to TRBJ2-7; D gene ambiguous. The CDR3 contains 11 residues. V shed 0 bases and J shed 7 bases, with 5 bases lying between them. Germline V gene sequence: CDR1 SGHNT, CDR2 YYREEE (reference sequence). Written as DNA, the CDR3 is TGTGCCAGCAGCTTGGCCCAAGAGCAGTACTTC. Translating it yields CASSLAQEQYF. Full variable domain (missing parts from reference TRBV5-4 and TRBJ2-7): ETGVTQSPTHLIKTRGQQVTLRCSSQSGHNTVSWYQQALGQGPQFIFQYYREEENGRGNFPPRFSGLQFPNYSSELNVNALELDDSALYLCASSLAQEQYFGPGTRLTVT.

This clone was counted many times. The chain links TRBV5-5 to TRBJ2-6; D possibly corresponds to TRBD1 (6 bases). CDR1 is SGHKS, CDR2 YYEKEE, per germline (reference sequence). The germline V and J ends were trimmed by 1 base and 4 bases, with 9 bases remaining between them. This CDR3 region has 15 residues. The CDR3 sequence is CASSLYRAGANVLTF. CDR3 DNA: TGTGCCAGCAGCTTGTACAGGGCCGGGGCCAACGTCCTGACTTTC.

This clone has at least ten counts. The chain carries TRBV10-3 and TRBJ2-5, with 9 bases matching TRBD1. Per the germline V gene, CDR1 is ENHRY and CDR2 is SYGVKD. The V gene end was trimmed by 3 bases and the J gene end by 7 bases; junction bases not matched to a gene: 3. This CDR3 has 13 residues. The CDR3 nucleotides read TGTGCCATCAGTGAACAGACAGGGGGGACCCAGTACTTC. Its translation is CAISEQTGGTQYF.

This clone was recorded at least ten times. The CDR3 DNA reads TGTGCCAGTACCTCGTTGGAGGGGCGGCACACAGATACGCAGTATTTT. Translation: CASTSLEGRHTDTQYF. The chain links TRBV19 to TRBJ2-3, with D possibly being TRBD2 (6 bases). The CDR3 runs to 16 residues. CDR1 and CDR2 from the germline V gene are LNHDA and SQIVND (reference sequence). V was shortened by 7 bases and J by 2 bases, with 19 bases between the two germline ends.

This clone was observed at least ten times. The chain recombines TRBV28 with TRBJ2-7; a weak D match, TRBD2 (7 bases). The CDR3 consists of 17 residues. V lost 5 bases and J 7 bases, leaving 27 bases between the germline ends. In germline, CDR1 is MDHEN, CDR2 SYDVKM. DNA of the CDR3: TGTGCCAGCAGTCGAACGGGGGGCAAAGGACACCAGTGGGAGCAGTACTTC. The encoded protein is CASSRTGGKGHQWEQYF.

This clone was detected many times. The CDR3 protein is CASSPTRGTADTQYF. CDR3 nucleotide sequence: TGTGCCAGCAGCCCCACACGGGGGACAGCTGATACGCAGTATTTT. The rearrangement uses TRBV5-4 and TRBJ2-3, with D tentatively TRBD1 (7 bases). This CDR3 contains 15 residues. Trimming pared 4 bases from V and 6 bases from J, leaving 18 bases between. The germline CDR1 and CDR2 sequences are SGHNT and YYREEE (reference sequence).

This clone showed up many times. The CDR3: CASSEEFGLAGGETQYF. CDR3 nucleotides: TGTGCCAGCAGTGAAGAGTTCGGACTAGCGGGAGGAGAGACCCAGTACTTC. The rearrangement links TRBV6-1 to TRBJ2-5; 14 nucleotides line up with TRBD2. There are 17 residues in the CDR3. The V segment lost 1 base and the J segment 4 bases; nucleotides outside the gene matches: 5. The germline V gene encodes CDR1 MNHNS and CDR2 SASEGT.

This clone appeared many times. The chain has TRBV11-2 and TRBJ1-1; D is possibly TRBD1 (5 bases). The ends were cut back, 3 bases at V and 4 bases at J, with 12 bases in the middle. Germline CDR1 reads SGHAT; CDR2 reads FQNNGV. The CDR3 is made up of 14 amino acids. CDR3 amino acids: CASSFAGESTEAFF. CDR3 bases: TGTGCCAGCAGCTTTGCGGGGGAGAGCACTGAAGCTTTCTTT.

This clone was picked up many times. The V call is TRBV6-4, the J call TRBJ2-7; a weak D match, TRBD2 (6 bases). V gave up 2 bases and J gave up 0 bases, with 14 bases separating them. The CDR3 loop spans 16 amino acids. Per germline, CDR1 MRHNA and CDR2 SNTAGT. CDR3 DNA sequence: TGTGCCAGCAGTGACCAAGGGACGGGAGCCTCCTACGAGCAGTACTTC. Translation gives CASSDQGTGASYEQYF.

This clone appeared many times. The rearrangement links TRBV4-2 to TRBJ2-3; 12 nucleotides align to TRBD2. CDR1 LGHNA and CDR2 YNFKEQ come from the germline V gene. The CDR3 has 16 amino acids. V gave up 2 bases and J gave up 6 bases; unmatched junction bases: 6. As DNA, the CDR3 is TGTGCCAGCAGCCAAACTAGCGGGGGGCTCCGCGATACGCAGTATTTT. The encoded protein is CASSQTSGGLRDTQYF.

This clone was seen repeatedly, ten times or more. The rearrangement uses TRBV7-9 and TRBJ2-1, with TRBD2 as a possible D gene (7 bases). V shed 2 bases and J shed 15 bases, with 17 bases lying between them. Per germline, CDR1 SEHNR and CDR2 FQNEAQ (reference sequence). This CDR3 is built from 13 residues. The CDR3 reads CASSLNGGRLGFF. Here the CDR3 DNA reads TGTGCCAGCAGCTTAAACGGGGGGCGCTTGGGGTTCTTC.

This clone was counted at least ten times. CDR3 sequence (DNA): TGTGCCAGCAGCTTAGGCGGCTCGGAAGAGACCCAGTACTTC. This translates into CASSLGGSEETQYF. V usage is TRBV11-3 and J usage is TRBJ2-5; D unresolved. From germline, CDR1 is SGHNT and CDR2 YENEEA. The CDR3 has 14 amino acids. V was trimmed by 1 base and J by 3 bases, leaving 9 bases between them.

This clone was counted ten times or more. The chain links TRBV4-1 to TRBJ2-7, with a weak D call TRBD2 (7 bases). CDR3 length: 16 amino acids. Germline lookup yields CDR1 MGHRA and CDR2 YSYEKL. V gave up 0 bases and J gave up 1 base, with 13 bases separating them. DNA for the CDR3: TGCGCCAGCAGCCAAGAGGGGGGGGCATCTTCCTACGAGCAGTACTTC. Translated: CASSQEGGASSYEQYF.

This clone was recorded many times. The chain joins TRBV27 to TRBJ2-1; D gene uncertain. The germline V gene encodes CDR1 MNHEY and CDR2 SMNVEV (reference sequence). The V and J ends lost 6 bases and 7 bases respectively, with 22 bases between them. The CDR3 is 16 amino acids. The CDR3 coding sequence is TGTGCCAGCAGACCTGCCGACACGTCCGATTATAATGAGCAGTTCTTC. This translates into CASRPADTSDYNEQFF.

This clone showed up many times. The chain combines TRBV7-9 with TRBJ2-1; D possibly corresponds to TRBD2 (6 bases). The length of the CDR3 is 15 residues. Germline V gives CDR1 SEHNR, CDR2 FQNEAQ (reference sequence). V was shortened by 2 bases and J by 4 bases, with 12 bases between the two germline ends. The CDR3 nucleotides read TGTGCCAGCAGCTTACAGGGCGGGGTTTACAATGAGCAGTTCTTC. Protein product: CASSLQGGVYNEQFF.

This clone has at least ten counts. This chain joins TRBV7-9 and TRBJ2-1, with TRBD2 identical over 11 bases. The V and J ends lost 5 bases and 8 bases, in that order; junction bases with no gene match: 8. The CDR3 consists of 15 residues. Germline V gene sequence: CDR1 SEHNR, CDR2 FQNEAQ (reference sequence). The CDR3 reads CASSPRLAGIDEQFF. The CDR3 DNA reads as TGTGCCAGCAGCCCACGACTAGCGGGAATTGATGAGCAGTTCTTC.

This clone was picked up many times. The genes are TRBV6-6 and TRBJ2-2; TRBD2 matches at 14 bases. J was trimmed by 6 bases and V by 4 bases; bases with no gene match: 1. Looked up from germline, CDR1 is MNHNY and CDR2 is SVGAGI (reference sequence). There are 15 residues in the CDR3. The CDR3 reads CASSSTSGRAGELFF. The CDR3 nucleotides are TGTGCCAGCAGTTCGACTAGCGGGAGGGCCGGGGAGCTGTTTTTT.

This clone was seen ten or more times. The rearrangement uses TRBV12-2 and TRBJ2-7; the table gives TRBD2 as D, unverified against the DNA. TRBV12-2 counts as a pseudogene. The CDR3 is 10 residues long. This CDR3 is CAPGAYEQYF. Here the CDR3 DNA reads TGTGCACCGGGAGCCTACGAGCAGTACTTC.

This clone was seen repeatedly, ten times or more. The V and J genes are TRBV10-1 and TRBJ2-2; the match to TRBD2 covers 14 bases. Germline CDR1 WNHNN, CDR2 SYGVQD (reference sequence). The ends lost 4 bases at V and 2 bases at J; junction bases unmatched: 3. CDR3 size: 17 residues. CDR3 loop: CASSAGLAGGNTGELFF. In DNA form, the CDR3 reads TGCGCCAGCAGTGCCGGACTAGCGGGAGGCAACACCGGGGAGCTGTTTTTT.

This clone was detected many times. The chain employs TRBV5-1 and TRBJ2-1; 7 bases match TRBD2. The CDR3 runs to 15 residues. From germline, CDR1 is SGHRS and CDR2 YFSETQ. Trimming at V came to 2 bases and at J to 0 bases, leaving 2 bases not matched to a gene. CDR3 nucleotides: TGCGCCAGCAGCTTCGGGAGGAGCTCCTACAATGAGCAGTTCTTC. Amino acid sequence: CASSFGRSSYNEQFF.

Many counts were recorded for this clone. This chain joins TRBV5-4 and TRBJ2-5, with a weak D call TRBD2 (6 bases). Germline V lookup: CDR1 SGHNT, CDR2 YYREEE (reference sequence). Trimming shortened V by 1 base and J by 1 base, and 14 bases separated the two germline ends. This CDR3 is built from 16 residues. CDR3 amino acids: CASSLIGGGGQETQYF. In nucleotides, the CDR3 is TGTGCCAGCAGCTTGATCGGGGGAGGTGGCCAAGAGACCCAGTACTTC.

This clone came up many times. This chain joins TRBV27 and TRBJ2-7, with 9 bases matching TRBD1. The CDR3 covers 13 residues. V lost 3 bases and J lost 6; bases outside the gene matches: 3. The germline V gene encodes CDR1 MNHEY and CDR2 SMNVEV (reference sequence). CDR3 sequence: CASSLDRGREQYF. For the CDR3, the DNA is TGTGCCAGCAGTTTGGACAGGGGACGCGAGCAGTACTTC.

This clone was counted many times. V gene TRBV5-1 combines with J gene TRBJ1-3; 7 bases line up with TRBD1. The CDR3 totals 15 residues. CDR1 and CDR2 (germline): SGHRS, YFSETQ. With 4 bases clipped from V and 3 bases from J, the junction kept 7 bases outside the gene matches. CDR3 residues: CASSPQGFGGNTIYF. The CDR3 DNA reads TGCGCCAGCAGCCCACAGGGGTTCGGTGGAAACACCATATATTTT. Drawing the rest from reference TRBV5-1 and TRBJ1-3, the complete variable domain is KAGVTQTPRYLIKTRGQQVTLSCSPISGHRSVSWYQQTPGQGLQFLFEYFSETQRNKGNFPGRFSGRQFSNSRSEMNVSTLELGDSALYLCASSPQGFGGNTIYFGEGSWLTVV.

This clone has ten or more counts. The genes are TRBV28 and TRBJ2-7; 7 bases align to TRBD2. V trimming: 5 bases; J trimming: 6 bases; junction bases outside the gene matches: 13. CDR1 and CDR2 (germline): MDHEN, SYDVKM. CDR3 length: 15 amino acids. The CDR3 bases are TGTGCCAGCAGTATAATAAGCGGGAACGGGGTCGAGCAGTACTTC. Protein product: CASSIISGNGVEQYF.